A single sample gave rise to the 20 T cell receptor beta chains below, sequenced in a study of blood T cells in healthy people across ages. Together with a sample-barcoded 5' primer, a J-beta primer mix was included in a second PCR lasting about 6 to 11 cycles. One entry per CDR3 protein, called by TCRdb with MiXCR from the 5' RACE reads. The sample contains about 1,400,000 distinct CDR3 sequences, approximately 59% of which appear only once. The sample taken for sequencing was blood. These TCRs come from a man aged 18 to 29 in good health.

This clonotype occurred many times. This sequence joins TRBV7-2 and TRBJ2-7; D is unresolved. The CDR3 extends over 15 amino acids. Trimming left V 1 base short and J 2 bases short, with 12 bases between. The germline V gene encodes CDR1 SGHTA and CDR2 FQGNSA. The chain's CDR3 is CASSLGPGSAYEQYF. The CDR3 bases are TGTGCCAGCAGCTTAGGTCCGGGCAGTGCCTACGAGCAGTACTTC.

This clonotype was seen only a few times. The chain carries TRBV29-1 and TRBJ2-7; 12 bases are a match to TRBD2. The J call may be in error: the DNA end matches TRBJ2-4 better. CDR1 is SQVTM, CDR2 ANQGSEA, per germline. The CDR3 extends over 13 amino acids. Here the CDR3 DNA reads TGCAGCGCGACTAGCGGGAGATTAAACATTCAGTACTTC. It translates to CSATSGRLNIQYF.

This chain links TRBV7-2 with TRBJ2-1; D remains unclear. V shed 6 bases and J shed 6 bases, with 6 bases lying between them. This CDR3 has 11 residues. CDR1 SGHTA and CDR2 FQGNSA come from the germline V gene. Here the CDR3 DNA reads TGTGCCAGCAGAGTTCTCAATGAGCAGTTCTTC. Translated, it gives CASRVLNEQFF.

The rearrangement links TRBV7-9 to TRBJ2-1, with D perhaps TRBD2 (6 bases). Germline V lookup: CDR1 SEHNR, CDR2 FQNEAQ (reference sequence). V lost 1 base and J 3 bases, leaving 19 bases between the germline ends. This CDR3 region has 18 residues. The CDR3 sequence is CASSLVAGTPNIYNEQFF. CDR3 DNA sequence: TGTGCCAGCAGCTTAGTGGCGGGGACTCCAAACATCTACAATGAGCAGTTCTTC.

This rearrangement joins TRBV6-5 to TRBJ1-1, with D uncertain. CDR1 and CDR2 from the germline V gene are MNHEY and SVGAGI. V lost 2 bases and J 4 bases, leaving 11 bases between the germline ends. This CDR3 has 14 residues. The CDR3 DNA sequence: TGTGCCAGCAGTTACGGAGGGAGGTTCACTGAAGCTTTCTTT. Translated: CASSYGGRFTEAFF.

The chain links TRBV11-2 to TRBJ2-5; D is unclear. This CDR3 spans 15 amino acids. With 3 bases removed from V and 1 base from J, the gap between germline ends came to 12 bases. Per germline, CDR1 SGHAT and CDR2 FQNNGV. The CDR3 region is CASSFGRLGQETQYF. The CDR3 nucleotides are TGTGCCAGCAGCTTCGGACGACTTGGCCAAGAGACCCAGTACTTC.

V gene TRBV4-2 combines with J gene TRBJ2-3; tentative D call: TRBD2 (5 bases). Per germline, CDR1 LGHNA and CDR2 YNFKEQ. Trimming cost V 1 base and J 1 base, with 9 bases left between them. This CDR3 region has 15 residues. The CDR3 DNA follows: TGTGCCAGCAGCCAAGTTCGGCGGGGCACAGATACGCAGTATTTT. It encodes CASSQVRRGTDTQYF.

In this sample, this clonotype turned up a few times. V is TRBV28 and J is TRBJ2-7, with D unresolved. Germline CDR1 MDHEN, CDR2 SYDVKM. This CDR3 spans 14 amino acids. The V end was cut by 6 bases, the J end by 1 base, with 13 bases between. The CDR3 bases are TGTGCCAGCAGGTTTGAGGCAGGTTCCTACGAGCAGTACTTC. Encoded protein: CASRFEAGSYEQYF.

The chain combines TRBV12-3 or TRBV12-4 with TRBJ2-5; no definite D call. The CDR3 runs to 15 residues. The ends were cut back, 0 bases at V and 5 bases at J, with 13 bases in the middle. The chain's CDR3 is CASSLAPPSSETQYF. CDR3 nucleotide sequence: TGTGCCAGCAGTTTAGCGCCGCCCTCGAGTGAGACCCAGTACTTC.

The genes are TRBV5-1 and TRBJ2-7; D possibly uses TRBD1 or TRBD2 (5 bases each). V was cut by 1 base and J by 0 bases, with 11 bases left in between. The CDR3 loop spans 15 amino acids. Germline values: CDR1 SGHRS, CDR2 YFSETQ. In nucleotides, the CDR3 is TGCGCCAGCAGCTTGTGGGACGCCAGCTCCTACGAGCAGTACTTC. It is translated as CASSLWDASSYEQYF.

This clonotype has more than one count but fewer than ten. The genes are TRBV27 and TRBJ2-3, with no clear D. In germline, CDR1 is MNHEY, CDR2 SMNVEV (reference sequence). The CDR3 runs 14 residues. Trimming removed 5 bases at V and 0 bases at J, with 9 bases between. The CDR3 is CASSPNDSTDTQYF. In nucleotides, the CDR3 is TGTGCCAGCAGTCCAAACGACAGCACAGATACGCAGTATTTT.

The chain recombines TRBV6-6 with TRBJ2-5, with 8 bases aligning to TRBD2. The CDR3 is 14 amino acids. Trimming at V came to 6 bases and at J to 4 bases, leaving 7 bases not matched to a gene. Germline CDR1 and CDR2: MNHNY and SVGAGI (reference sequence). The CDR3 nucleotides are TGTGCCAGCAGGCGCGGGGGGCTCTTAGAGACCCAGTACTTC. This sequence encodes CASRRGGLLETQYF.

The rearrangement joins TRBV24-1 to TRBJ2-1, with a possible D match to TRBD2 (6 bases). The V gene lost 1 base and the J gene lost 4 bases, with 13 bases spanning the gap. CDR1 is KGHDR, CDR2 SFDVKD, per germline. The CDR3 totals 16 residues. The DNA of the CDR3 is TGTGCCACCAGTGATTTAGCCGGGGCGGGGTACAATGAGCAGTTCTTC. The encoded protein is CATSDLAGAGYNEQFF.

The chain uses TRBV3-1 and TRBJ1-2; D might be TRBD1 (5 bases). The CDR3 runs to 16 residues. Germline V gene data show CDR1 as LGHDT and CDR2 as YNNKEL (reference sequence). The germline V and J ends were trimmed by 0 bases and 4 bases, with 15 bases remaining between them. The CDR3: CASSQDLRQPPYGYTF. In DNA, the CDR3 is TGTGCCAGCAGCCAAGATCTCCGACAGCCACCCTATGGCTACACCTTC.

Many counts were recorded for this clonotype. J is TRBJ1-2 and V is TRBV6-6; unclear D gene. Germline CDR1 is MNHNY and CDR2 is SVGAGI (reference sequence). The ends were cut back, 6 bases at V and 4 bases at J, with 6 bases in the middle. The CDR3 is made up of 11 amino acids. The CDR3 nucleotides are TGTGCCAGCAGCGGGAGCTATGGCTACACCTTC. This encodes CASSGSYGYTF.

The rearrangement links TRBV5-1 to TRBJ1-1; perhaps TRBD1 as D (5 bases). Per germline, CDR1 SGHRS and CDR2 YFSETQ. This CDR3 spans 18 amino acids. The V and J ends lost 5 bases and 1 base respectively, with 24 bases between them. CDR3 DNA: TGCGCCAGCAGATTACGGGACCGAGACTTTCCTGAGAACACTGAAGCTTTCTTT. Encoded protein: CASRLRDRDFPENTEAFF. The complete variable domain, with remaining parts taken from reference TRBV5-1 and TRBJ1-1, reads KAGVTQTPRYLIKTRGQQVTLSCSPISGHRSVSWYQQTPGQGLQFLFEYFSETQRNKGNFPGRFSGRQFSNSRSEMNVSTLELGDSALYLCASRLRDRDFPENTEAFFGQGTRLTVV.

The chain is built from TRBV7-2 and TRBJ2-6; D not certain. The CDR3 sequence is 13 residues long. Germline loops: CDR1 SGHTA, CDR2 FQGNSA. Trimming shortened V by 5 bases and J by 3 bases, and 5 bases separated the two germline ends. DNA of the CDR3: TGTGCCAGCAGCGTCCATGGGGCCAACGTCCTGACTTTC. Its translation is CASSVHGANVLTF.

V and J are TRBV6-6 and TRBJ1-4; D is unclear. V was cut by 2 bases and J by 5 bases, with 15 bases left in between. Germline lookup yields CDR1 MNHNY and CDR2 SVGAGI (reference sequence). This CDR3 has 16 residues. Here the CDR3 reads CASSYGSLRRNEKLFF. The DNA for the CDR3 is TGTGCCAGCAGTTACGGCAGTCTGCGCCGAAATGAAAAACTGTTTTTT.

This rearrangement joins TRBV28 to TRBJ2-3; D is perhaps TRBD1 or TRBD2 (5 bases each). Germline-derived CDR1 and CDR2 are MDHEN and SYDVKM. The CDR3 loop spans 15 amino acids. Trimming cost V 7 bases and J 4 bases, with 18 bases left between them. CDR3 loop: CASTPSGVGADTQYF. CDR3 in DNA: TGTGCCAGCACCCCCTCTGGAGTGGGGGCAGATACGCAGTATTTT.

In its sample, this clonotype was seen a few times. The V call is TRBV5-1, the J call TRBJ2-7, with 9 positions matching TRBD2. J was trimmed by 1 base and V by 0 bases; bases with no gene match: 5. Germline V gene data show CDR1 as SGHRS and CDR2 as YFSETQ. The CDR3 spans 16 residues. CDR3 nucleotide sequence: TGCGCCAGCAGCTTGGGACTAGCGGATCCGTCCTACGAGCAGTACTTC. Residues: CASSLGLADPSYEQYF.